These T cell receptor beta chains were read from a single sample in a study of control samples from healthy donors and cancer patients. Sequenced by immunoSEQ multiplex PCR; TCRdb stores in-frame clones only, minus some. The sample holds some 94,000 clones, 85% to 90% seen once. The source material was PBMCs. These receptors were collected from a woman aged 45-59 years with colorectal cancer. Each CDR3 is given with its conserved first and last residue. D genes are given only for firm matches. Some rows have no size entry. The others give once, few or many, or a class for an expanded clone.

clone_size: NA; j_call: TRBJ1-2; v_call: TRBV10-3; d_call: TRBD1; cdr3_aa: CAIRTGNYGYTF; cdr3_nt: TGTGCCATAAGGACAGGGAACTATGGCTACACCTTC
clone_size: NA; j_call: TRBJ2-4; v_call: TRBV4-1; d_call: TRBD1; cdr3_aa: CASSLTGGAAKNIQYF; cdr3_nt: TGCGCCAGCAGCCTAACAGGGGGCGCGGCCAAAAACATTCAGTACTTC
clone_size: NA; j_call: TRBJ1-2; v_call: TRBV15; d_call: NA; cdr3_aa: CATSTREVYYGYTF; cdr3_nt: TGTGCCACCAGCACCAGGGAAGTGTACTATGGCTACACCTTC
clone_size: NA; j_call: TRBJ1-2; v_call: TRBV5-1; d_call: NA; cdr3_aa: CASSLDLDGYTF; cdr3_nt: TGCGCCAGCAGCTTGGACCTAGATGGCTACACCTTC
clone_size: NA; j_call: TRBJ1-2; v_call: TRBV12-5; d_call: NA; cdr3_aa: CASSAGALYGYTF; cdr3_nt: TGTGCTAGTTCCGCGGGGGCTCTCTATGGCTACACCTTC
clone_size: NA; j_call: TRBJ2-2; v_call: TRBV3-1/TRBV3-2; d_call: NA; cdr3_aa: CASSQGTAGTGELFF; cdr3_nt: TGTGCCAGCAGCCAAGGTACCGCAGGCACCGGGGAGCTGTTTTTT
clone_size: NA; j_call: TRBJ1-1; v_call: TRBV3-1/TRBV3-2; d_call: NA; cdr3_aa: CASSQDGSGETEAFF; cdr3_nt: TGTGCCAGCAGCCAAGACGGGTCAGGGGAAACTGAAGCTTTCTTT
clone_size: NA; j_call: TRBJ2-3; v_call: TRBV7-4; d_call: TRBD1; cdr3_aa: CASSPPGDRLVTDTQYF; cdr3_nt: TGTGCCAGCAGCCCCCCGGGGGACAGGTTGGTCACAGATACGCAGTATTTT
clone_size: NA; j_call: TRBJ1-3; v_call: TRBV5-8; d_call: NA; cdr3_aa: CASSRGPAGNTIYF; cdr3_nt: TGTGCCAGCAGCCGTGGTCCGGCTGGAAACACCATATATTTT
clone_size: NA; j_call: TRBJ1-4; v_call: TRBV7-2; d_call: NA; cdr3_aa: CASSPGVIGEKLFF; cdr3_nt: TGTGCCAGCAGCCCAGGGGTTATTGGTGAAAAACTGTTTTTT
clone_size: NA; j_call: TRBJ1-2; v_call: TRBV3-1/TRBV3-2; d_call: NA; cdr3_aa: CASSRGRGADGYTF; cdr3_nt: TGTGCCAGCAGCCGGGGACGGGGGGCAGATGGCTACACCTTC
clone_size: NA; j_call: TRBJ1-2; v_call: TRBV19; d_call: NA; cdr3_aa: CASSAGTSYGYTF; cdr3_nt: TGTGCCAGTAGCGCCGGGACCTCCTATGGCTACACCTTC
clone_size: NA; j_call: TRBJ2-1; v_call: TRBV9; d_call: TRBD1; cdr3_aa: CASSDRQGVRFNEQFF; cdr3_nt: TGTGCCAGCAGCGATCGGCAGGGGGTAAGGTTCAATGAGCAGTTCTTC
clone_size: NA; j_call: TRBJ1-4; v_call: TRBV19; d_call: NA; cdr3_aa: CASSIKVQVEKLFF; cdr3_nt: TGTGCCAGTAGTATTAAGGTACAGGTCGAAAAACTGTTTTTT
clone_size: NA; j_call: TRBJ1-2; v_call: TRBV6-5; d_call: TRBD1; cdr3_aa: CASSTGTGNYGYTF; cdr3_nt: TGTGCCAGCAGTACCGGGACAGGGAACTATGGCTACACCTTC
clone_size: once; j_call: TRBJ1-2; v_call: TRBV5-4; d_call: TRBD1; cdr3_aa: CASSRQGTNYGYTF; cdr3_nt: TGTGCCAGCAGCCGACAGGGGACAAACTATGGCTACACCTTC
clone_size: NA; j_call: TRBJ1-2; v_call: TRBV7-8; d_call: TRBD1; cdr3_aa: CASSLVGQGANYGYTF; cdr3_nt: TGTGCCAGCAGCTTAGTGGGACAGGGGGCGAACTATGGCTACACCTTC
clone_size: NA; j_call: TRBJ2-2; v_call: TRBV24-1; d_call: TRBD1; cdr3_aa: CATRDRGQDGELFF; cdr3_nt: TGTGCCACCCGGGACAGGGGGCAAGACGGGGAGCTGTTTTTT
clone_size: NA; j_call: TRBJ1-6; v_call: TRBV7-8; d_call: NA; cdr3_aa: CASSLGQYPPLHF; cdr3_nt: TGTGCCAGCAGCTTAGGACAGTATCCACCCCTCCACTTT
clone_size: NA; j_call: TRBJ1-1; v_call: TRBV6-2/TRBV6-3; d_call: NA; cdr3_aa: CASSYSTGSEAFF; cdr3_nt: TGTGCCAGCAGTTACTCGACCGGGAGTGAAGCTTTCTTT
clone_size: NA; j_call: TRBJ1-1; v_call: TRBV6-5; d_call: TRBD1; cdr3_aa: CASSYLDRGGTEAFF; cdr3_nt: TGTGCCAGCAGTTACCTCGACAGGGGCGGCACTGAAGCTTTCTTT
clone_size: NA; j_call: TRBJ2-5; v_call: TRBV3-1/TRBV3-2; d_call: NA; cdr3_aa: CASSHPGETQYF; cdr3_nt: TGTGCCAGCAGCCATCCGGGAGAGACCCAGTACTTC
clone_size: NA; j_call: TRBJ1-5; v_call: TRBV2; d_call: TRBD1; cdr3_aa: CASMGQGFFGNQPQHF; cdr3_nt: TGTGCCAGTATGGGACAGGGGTTTTTTGGCAATCAGCCCCAGCATTTT
clone_size: NA; j_call: TRBJ2-4; v_call: TRBV7-8; d_call: TRBD2; cdr3_aa: CASSFGGDIQYF; cdr3_nt: TGTGCCAGCAGCTTTGGGGGGGACATTCAGTACTTC
clone_size: NA; j_call: TRBJ2-1; v_call: TRBV19; d_call: NA; cdr3_aa: CASTDTGTRFYNEQFF; cdr3_nt: TGTGCCAGTACCGATACCGGGACCCGGTTCTACAATGAGCAGTTCTTC
clone_size: once; j_call: TRBJ2-2; v_call: TRBV6-1; d_call: NA; cdr3_aa: CASSEYGTGELFF; cdr3_nt: TGTGCCAGCAGTGAATATGGTACGGGGGAGCTGTTTTTT
clone_size: once; j_call: TRBJ1-4; v_call: TRBV18; d_call: TRBD1; cdr3_aa: CASSDTGGTNEKLFF; cdr3_nt: TGTGCCAGCTCCGACACAGGGGGAACTAATGAAAAACTGTTTTTT
clone_size: NA; j_call: TRBJ2-1; v_call: TRBV7-2; d_call: NA; cdr3_aa: CASSLFQGQFF; cdr3_nt: TGTGCCAGCAGCTTATTTCAGGGGCAGTTCTTC
clone_size: NA; j_call: TRBJ1-5; v_call: TRBV10-3; d_call: NA; cdr3_aa: CATSDNNQPQHF; cdr3_nt: TGTGCCACCTCGGACAACAATCAGCCCCAGCATTTT
clone_size: once; j_call: TRBJ2-5; v_call: TRBV7-2; d_call: NA; cdr3_aa: CASSRDRRETQYF; cdr3_nt: TGTGCCAGCAGCCGTGACCGCCGCGAGACCCAGTACTTC
clone_size: NA; j_call: TRBJ2-1; v_call: TRBV19; d_call: NA; cdr3_aa: CASSIVKGFGNEQFF; cdr3_nt: TGTGCCAGTAGTATAGTGAAGGGATTTGGTAATGAGCAGTTCTTC
clone_size: NA; j_call: TRBJ1-5; v_call: TRBV6-1; d_call: NA; cdr3_aa: CASSEASQGWQPQHF; cdr3_nt: TGTGCCAGCAGTGAAGCGTCACAGGGTTGGCAGCCCCAGCATTTT
clone_size: once; j_call: TRBJ2-1; v_call: TRBV28; d_call: NA; cdr3_aa: CASRDTNPSDNEQFF; cdr3_nt: TGTGCCAGCAGAGACACCAACCCCTCGGACAATGAGCAGTTCTTC
clone_size: NA; j_call: TRBJ2-5; v_call: TRBV19; d_call: TRBD1; cdr3_aa: CASSQKGTGVEETQYF; cdr3_nt: TGTGCCAGTAGCCAAAAGGGGACAGGGGTGGAAGAGACCCAGTACTTC
clone_size: NA; j_call: TRBJ2-6; v_call: TRBV19; d_call: TRBD2; cdr3_aa: CASSISGSSPGANVLTF; cdr3_nt: TGTGCCAGTAGTATTAGCGGGAGCTCTCCTGGGGCCAACGTCCTGACTTTC
clone_size: NA; j_call: TRBJ1-2; v_call: TRBV3-1/TRBV3-2; d_call: TRBD1; cdr3_aa: CASSQDRGRSGYTF; cdr3_nt: TGTGCCAGCAGCCAAGACAGGGGGCGGAGTGGCTACACCTTC
clone_size: NA; j_call: TRBJ2-5; v_call: TRBV3-1/TRBV3-2; d_call: TRBD2; cdr3_aa: CASSQKTRGLAGARGETQYF; cdr3_nt: TGTGCCAGCAGCCAAAAGACCCGAGGACTAGCGGGGGCCAGAGGGGAGACCCAGTACTTC
clone_size: NA; j_call: TRBJ1-2; v_call: TRBV27; d_call: NA; cdr3_aa: CASSPLSNYGYTF; cdr3_nt: TGTGCCAGCAGTCCCCTCTCTAACTATGGCTACACCTTC
clone_size: NA; j_call: TRBJ1-2; v_call: TRBV20-1; d_call: NA; cdr3_aa: CSAITASGYTF; cdr3_nt: TGCAGTGCGATTACAGCGTCTGGCTACACCTTC
clone_size: NA; j_call: TRBJ1-5; v_call: TRBV5-1; d_call: TRBD1; cdr3_aa: CASSLEGQGGNQPQHF; cdr3_nt: TGCGCCAGCAGCTTGGAGGGGCAGGGGGGCAATCAGCCCCAGCATTTT
clone_size: NA; j_call: TRBJ2-5; v_call: TRBV6-2/TRBV6-3; d_call: TRBD2; cdr3_aa: CASSYSGLAGALRQETQYF; cdr3_nt: TGTGCCAGCAGTTACTCAGGACTAGCGGGGGCCCTTCGGCAAGAGACCCAGTACTTC